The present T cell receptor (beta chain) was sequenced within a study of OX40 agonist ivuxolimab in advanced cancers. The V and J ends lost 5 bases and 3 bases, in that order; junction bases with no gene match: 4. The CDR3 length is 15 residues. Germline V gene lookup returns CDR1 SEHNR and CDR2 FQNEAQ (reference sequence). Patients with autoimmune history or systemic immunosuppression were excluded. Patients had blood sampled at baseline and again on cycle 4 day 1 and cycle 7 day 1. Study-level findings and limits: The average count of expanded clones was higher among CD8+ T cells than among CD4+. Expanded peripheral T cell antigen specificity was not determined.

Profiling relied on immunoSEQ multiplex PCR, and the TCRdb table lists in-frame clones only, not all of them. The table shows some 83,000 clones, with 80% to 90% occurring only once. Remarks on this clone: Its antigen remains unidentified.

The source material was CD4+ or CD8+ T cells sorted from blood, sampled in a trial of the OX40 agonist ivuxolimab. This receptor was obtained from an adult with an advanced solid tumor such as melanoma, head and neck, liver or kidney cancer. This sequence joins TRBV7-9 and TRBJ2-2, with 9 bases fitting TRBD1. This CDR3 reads CASSQGQGDTGELFF. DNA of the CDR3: TGTGCCAGCAGCCAGGGACAGGGCGACACCGGGGAGCTGTTTTTT.